The sample holds one count of the clone carrying this T cell receptor beta chain. The data belong to a study of T cells in tuberculosis. Produced via immunoSEQ multiplex PCR; TCRdb's table is partial and in-frame only. The sample holds 85,000 to 90,000 clones, approximately 91% seen once. Study-wide findings and caveats: Low-affinity CD1B-GMM tetramer-binding T cells may have been missed.

Cells were sorted from thawed PBMC rested overnight and stained with GMM-loaded CD1B tetramer, viability dye and anti-CD3. The lipid loaded on the CD1B tetramers was C32 glucose monomycolate from Rhodococcus equi. Trimming took 3 bases from V and 7 from J, leaving 14 bases between them. CDR1 is SGHRS, CDR2 YFSETQ, per germline. This CDR3 spans 14 amino acids. The clonotype was recovered from an adult woman with latent tuberculosis. The V call is TRBV5-1, the J call TRBJ2-1; D may be TRBD1 (5 bases). The source material was CD1b-GMM tetramer-negative cells sorted from PBMCs. As DNA, the CDR3 is TGCGCCAGCAGCTACCGACAGTTGAGGAATGAGCAGTTCTTC. Encoded protein: CASSYRQLRNEQFF. Drawing the rest from reference TRBV5-1 and TRBJ2-1, the complete variable domain is KAGVTQTPRYLIKTRGQQVTLSCSPISGHRSVSWYQQTPGQGLQFLFEYFSETQRNKGNFPGRFSGRQFSNSRSEMNVSTLELGDSALYLCASSYRQLRNEQFFGPGTRLTVL.